The next 27 T cell receptor beta chains were all read from a single sample in a study of blood T cell repertoires in COVID-19. Using immunoSEQ multiplex PCR, the repertoire was profiled, and TCRdb retains in-frame clones only, with some absent. The table shows roughly 12,000 clones, with roughly 76% occurring only once. The specimen was peripheral blood. The receptors here all came from a human donor in a cohort sampled during active COVID-19.

This clone appeared once. The chain is built from TRBV7-6 and TRBJ2-1; 9 positions agree with TRBD2. Trimming took 1 base from V and 6 from J; bases not matched to a gene: 10. The CDR3 covers 17 residues. The germline CDR1 and CDR2 sequences are SGHVS and FNYEAQ. CDR3 sequence reads: CASSLGLASGIVNEQFF. DNA for the CDR3: TGTGCCAGCAGCTTAGGGCTGGCTAGCGGGATTGTCAATGAGCAGTTCTTC.

This chain links TRBV6-5 with TRBJ2-7; TRBD1 might be the D (5 bases). Trimming took 6 bases from V and 6 from J, leaving 9 bases between them. This CDR3 spans 11 amino acids. Germline CDR1 is MNHEY and CDR2 is SVGAGI. The CDR3 loop is CASRIRVEQYF. The CDR3 coding sequence is TGTGCCAGCAGAATCAGGGTCGAGCAGTACTTC.

This chain joins TRBV12-3 or TRBV12-4 and TRBJ2-2; D ambiguous. V lost 7 bases to trimming and J lost 7 bases, with 7 bases between them. There are 11 residues in the CDR3. CDR3 in amino acids: CASTYLGELFF. CDR3 DNA sequence: TGTGCCAGCACCTACCTCGGGGAGCTGTTTTTT.

The V gene is TRBV7-3, the J gene TRBJ2-1, with D unresolved. The CDR3 runs to 14 residues. V was trimmed by 4 bases and J by 7 bases, leaving 14 bases between them. From germline, CDR1 is SGHTA and CDR2 FQGTGA. The CDR3 is CASSSDLSGNEQFF. The CDR3 DNA is TGTGCCAGCAGCTCCGACTTGTCTGGGAATGAGCAGTTCTTC.

The V call is TRBV5-1, the J call TRBJ2-1; 9 bases agree with TRBD2. V trimming: 4 bases; J trimming: 5 bases; junction bases outside the gene matches: 10. Germline V gene sequence: CDR1 SGHRS, CDR2 YFSETQ. This CDR3 comprises 16 residues. This chain's CDR3 is CASSGSLAGLHNEQFF. In DNA, the CDR3 is TGCGCCAGCAGCGGATCCCTAGCGGGGCTCCACAATGAGCAGTTCTTC.

This sequence joins TRBV11-2 and TRBJ1-1; possibly TRBD1 for D (5 bases). The CDR3 covers 11 residues. V was pared by 2 bases and J by 11 bases, with 9 bases between. Germline assignment: CDR1 SGHAT and CDR2 FQNNGV. The DNA of the CDR3 is TGTGCCAGCAGCTTACAGGGTTTGGCTTTCTTT. This codes for CASSLQGLAFF. The entire variable domain, with the rest obtained from reference TRBV11-2 and TRBJ1-1, is as follows: EAGVAQSPRYKIIEKRQSVAFWCNPISGHATLYWYQQILGQGPKLLIQFQNNGVVDDSQLPKDRFSAERLKGVDSTLKIQPAKLEDSAVYLCASSLQGLAFFGQGTRLTVV.

The chain recombines TRBV7-2 with TRBJ2-1; 9 positions agree with TRBD2. The germline gives CDR1 SGHTA, CDR2 FQGNSA. The CDR3 consists of 15 residues. V was clipped by 5 bases and J by 9 bases; unmatched bases: 11. The CDR3 bases are TGTGCCAGCAGCCTACCCTTCTTTAGCGGGGGTGAGCAGTTCTTC. Its translation is CASSLPFFSGGEQFF.

The chain links TRBV19 to TRBJ1-5, with D possibly being TRBD1 (6 bases). The CDR3 spans 15 residues. V lost 3 bases, J lost 2 bases, and 11 bases lay in between. Germline values: CDR1 LNHDA, CDR2 SQIVND (reference sequence). For the CDR3, the DNA is TGTGCCAGTAGTATCAGGGGCGCGGGCAATCAGCCCCAGCATTTT. Its translation: CASSIRGAGNQPQHF.

This chain links TRBV6-6 with TRBJ1-5, with D possibly matching TRBD1 (5 bases). Trimming took 7 bases from V and 3 from J, leaving 16 bases between them. CDR3 length: 15 residues. Germline V gene sequence: CDR1 MNHNY, CDR2 SVGAGI (reference sequence). CDR3 region: CASTNVRQSNQPQHF. CDR3 in DNA: TGTGCCAGCACCAACGTTAGACAGTCCAATCAGCCCCAGCATTTT.

The genes are TRBV24-1 and TRBJ2-7, with 8 bases fitting TRBD1. The CDR3 has 15 amino acids. Germline values: CDR1 KGHDR, CDR2 SFDVKD. V was clipped by 1 base and J by 3 bases; unmatched bases: 4. The CDR3 nucleotides read TGTGCCACCAGTGATTTTGCAGGGGGCAACTACGAGCAGTACTTC. As protein: CATSDFAGGNYEQYF.

The V and J genes are TRBV11-3 and TRBJ2-2; TRBD1 aligns across 9 bases. The CDR3 extends over 15 amino acids. The V and J ends lost 5 bases and 5 bases, in that order; junction bases with no gene match: 6. Germline V gives CDR1 SGHNT, CDR2 YENEEA. DNA for the CDR3: TGTGCCAGCAGCCTCGGACAGGGGCGGACCGGGGAGCTGTTTTTT. Its protein is CASSLGQGRTGELFF.

The table lists this clone with a few counts. The chain combines TRBV7-2 with TRBJ2-6; 8 bases are shared with TRBD1. Germline-derived CDR1 and CDR2 are SGHTA and FQGNSA. CDR3 length: 18 amino acids. V gave up 5 bases and J gave up 2 bases; unmatched junction bases: 11. The CDR3 region is CASSPSDRGMTGANVLTF. The CDR3 DNA is TGTGCCAGCAGCCCCTCTGACAGGGGTATGACTGGGGCCAACGTCCTGACTTTC. The full variable domain, its missing parts supplied by reference TRBV7-2 and TRBJ2-6, is GAGVSQSPSNKVTEKGKDVELRCDPISGHTALYWYRQSLGQGLEFLIYFQGNSAPDKSGLPSDRFSAERTGGSVSTLTIQRTQQEDSAVYLCASSPSDRGMTGANVLTFGAGSRLTVL.

The chain is built from TRBV14 and TRBJ2-1; D is ambiguous. This CDR3 has 17 residues. V lost 4 bases, J lost 0 bases, and 16 bases lay in between. Germline V gene data show CDR1 as SGHDN and CDR2 as FVKESK. As DNA, the CDR3 is TGTGCCAGCAGCCGCGACCTAGGATTTCTCTCCTACAATGAGCAGTTCTTC. This codes for CASSRDLGFLSYNEQFF.

This clone was found once. This rearrangement joins TRBV28 to TRBJ2-7; 7 bases agree with TRBD1. The V segment lost 4 bases and the J segment 7 bases; nucleotides outside the gene matches: 4. The germline V gene encodes CDR1 MDHEN and CDR2 SYDVKM. The CDR3 contains 12 residues. The CDR3 sequence is CASSSDRREQYF. The DNA for the CDR3 is TGTGCCAGCAGTTCGGACAGGAGAGAGCAGTACTTC.

The J gene is TRBJ2-7, the V gene TRBV6-5; no clear D. This CDR3 contains 14 residues. Deletions cut 11 bases from V and 7 bases from J, with 24 bases between. Germline lookup yields CDR1 MNHEY and CDR2 SVGAGI. The CDR3 sequence: CAARPAAALREQYF. In DNA, the CDR3 is TGTGCCGCCAGACCCGCGGCAGCCCTTCGGGAGCAGTACTTC.

This clone has a handful of counts. The rearrangement joins TRBV19 to TRBJ2-1; 16 bases are shared with TRBD2. The CDR3 sequence is 19 residues long. Germline V gives CDR1 LNHDA, CDR2 SQIVND (reference sequence). Germline trimming cut 5 bases from V and 2 bases from J; bases unmatched to any gene: 9. The CDR3 reads CASSPGTSGGAGTYNEQFF. The CDR3, as DNA: TGTGCCAGTAGTCCCGGGACTAGCGGGGGGGCGGGGACCTACAATGAGCAGTTCTTC.

The V and J genes are TRBV5-6 and TRBJ2-7; D gene uncertain. This CDR3 comprises 16 residues. V shed 4 bases and J shed 3 bases, with 20 bases lying between them. Germline V gene sequence: CDR1 SGHDT, CDR2 YYEEEE. The CDR3 nucleotides are TGTGCCAGCAGCCTGTTCGACTTCTACAAGAACTACGAGCAGTACTTC. This codes for CASSLFDFYKNYEQYF.

This chain joins TRBV9 and TRBJ2-2, with D unresolved. CDR3 length: 15 amino acids. V was pared by 0 bases and J by 0 bases, with 6 bases between. Germline lookup yields CDR1 SGDLS and CDR2 YYNGEE. As DNA, the CDR3 is TGTGCCAGCAGCGTAGATTCATCGAACACCGGGGAGCTGTTTTTT. It specifies CASSVDSSNTGELFF.

The chain joins TRBV3-1 (or the pseudogene TRBV3-2) to TRBJ2-5, with TRBD2 matching 15 bases. This CDR3 is 16 amino acids long. The junction had 6 bases not matched to a gene; V was cut back by 4 bases and J by 6 bases. Germline CDR1 reads LGHDT; CDR2 reads YNNKEL (reference sequence). The CDR3 loop is CASSPGLAGGSKTQYF. CDR3 nucleotides: TGTGCCAGCAGCCCAGGACTAGCGGGAGGGTCGAAGACCCAGTACTTC.

There are a few counts of this clone. This chain joins TRBV7-2 and TRBJ1-4; 7 bases agree with TRBD1. The germline V gene encodes CDR1 SGHTA and CDR2 FQGNSA. The CDR3 runs 15 residues. V shed 3 bases, J shed 5 bases, and the junction held 6 bases outside the gene matches. The CDR3 loop reads CASSFHRGGNEKLFF. The CDR3 bases are TGTGCCAGCAGCTTTCACAGGGGAGGCAATGAAAAACTGTTTTTT. Looking up the rest from reference TRBV7-2 and TRBJ1-4 gives the full variable domain: GAGVSQSPSNKVTEKGKDVELRCDPISGHTALYWYRQSLGQGLEFLIYFQGNSAPDKSGLPSDRFSAERTGGSVSTLTIQRTQQEDSAVYLCASSFHRGGNEKLFFGSGTQLSVL.

In this sample, this clone turned up once. CDR3 protein: CASRAGTGVYEQYF. DNA of the CDR3: TGTGCCAGCAGAGCCGGGACAGGGGTCTACGAGCAGTACTTC. V usage is TRBV28 and J usage is TRBJ2-7, with TRBD1 matching over 10 bases. Per the germline V gene, CDR1 is MDHEN and CDR2 is SYDVKM. After removal of 6 bases from V and 3 bases from J, the junction contained 5 bases not matched to a gene. The CDR3 length is 14 residues.

The table lists this clone with a few counts. The chain is built from TRBV6-6 and TRBJ1-3; possibly TRBD1 for D (5 bases). V dropped 6 bases and J dropped 0 bases, with 15 bases sitting between them. This CDR3 region has 16 residues. Germline CDR1 and CDR2: MNHNY and SVGAGI (reference sequence). The CDR3 DNA is TGTGCCAGCAGCCGGGACTCCCCGAGCTCTGGAAACACCATATATTTT. This codes for CASSRDSPSSGNTIYF.

CDR3 amino acids: CASSLQAGRTGELFF. The CDR3 DNA is TGCGCCAGCAGCTTGCAGGCGGGGAGGACCGGGGAGCTGTTTTTT. The chain links TRBV5-1 to TRBJ2-2, with D perhaps TRBD2 (6 bases). The CDR3 totals 15 residues. Looked up from germline, CDR1 is SGHRS and CDR2 is YFSETQ. V was cut by 1 base and J by 5 bases, with 12 bases left in between.

This clone was seen a single time. The chain joins TRBV18 to TRBJ1-1; no clear D. This CDR3 has 13 amino acids. The germline V and J ends were trimmed by 3 bases and 4 bases, with 9 bases remaining between them. Germline V gene sequence: CDR1 KGHSH, CDR2 LQKENI. The CDR3: CASSPVWATEAFF. Here the CDR3 DNA reads TGTGCCAGCTCACCGGTTTGGGCCACTGAAGCTTTCTTT.

This clone was counted between two and nine times. The V and J genes are TRBV9 and TRBJ2-1; D is uncertain. This CDR3 region has 17 residues. Germline-derived CDR1 and CDR2 are SGDLS and YYNGEE. The V end was cut by 4 bases, the J end by 0 bases, with 17 bases between. CDR3 sequence: CASSPSAGTTSYNEQFF. The DNA of the CDR3 is TGTGCCAGCAGCCCCTCAGCAGGAACCACCTCCTACAATGAGCAGTTCTTC.

The chain joins TRBV7-8 to TRBJ1-4; 8 bases fit TRBD1. The CDR3 sequence is 14 residues long. Trimming took 3 bases from V and 8 from J; bases not matched to a gene: 5. CDR1 and CDR2 from the germline V gene are SGHVS and FQNEAQ. CDR3 DNA: TGTGCCAGCAGCTTGCAGGGGGCCGGAGAAAAACTGTTTTTT. Protein: CASSLQGAGEKLFF.

The chain carries TRBV28 and TRBJ2-1; TRBD1 agrees at 9 bases. Germline V CDR1 and CDR2: MDHEN, SYDVKM. This CDR3 has 16 residues. The V and J ends lost 7 bases and 6 bases, in that order; junction bases with no gene match: 13. The CDR3 sequence: CASTDAPGQGLNEQFF. The CDR3, as DNA: TGTGCCAGCACCGACGCGCCGGGACAGGGCCTCAATGAGCAGTTCTTC.